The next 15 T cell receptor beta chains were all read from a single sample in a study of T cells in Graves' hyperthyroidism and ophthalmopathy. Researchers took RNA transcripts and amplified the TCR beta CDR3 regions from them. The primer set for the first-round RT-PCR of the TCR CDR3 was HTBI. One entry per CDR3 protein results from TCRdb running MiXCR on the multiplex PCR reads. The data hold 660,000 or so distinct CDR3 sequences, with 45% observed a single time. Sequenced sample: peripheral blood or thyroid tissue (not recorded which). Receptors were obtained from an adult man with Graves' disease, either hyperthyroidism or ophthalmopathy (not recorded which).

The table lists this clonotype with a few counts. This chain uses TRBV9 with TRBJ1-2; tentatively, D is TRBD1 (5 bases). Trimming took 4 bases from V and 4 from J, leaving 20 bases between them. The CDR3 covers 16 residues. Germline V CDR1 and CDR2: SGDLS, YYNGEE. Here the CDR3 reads CASSSTKVGTRYGYTF. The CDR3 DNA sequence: TGTGCCAGCAGCTCAACCAAGGTGGGGACCCGCTATGGCTACACCTTC.

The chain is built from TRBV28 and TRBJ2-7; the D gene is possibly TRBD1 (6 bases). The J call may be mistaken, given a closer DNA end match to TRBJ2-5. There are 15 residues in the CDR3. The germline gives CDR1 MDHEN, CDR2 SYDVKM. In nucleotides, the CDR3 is TGTGCCAGCAGTTTTCCCCAGGGGCGGTTGGAGACCCAGTACTTC. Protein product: CASSFPQGRLETQYF.

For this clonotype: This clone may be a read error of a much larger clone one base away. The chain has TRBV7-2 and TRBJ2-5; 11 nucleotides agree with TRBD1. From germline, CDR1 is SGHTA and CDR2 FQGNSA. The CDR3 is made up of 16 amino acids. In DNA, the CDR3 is TGTGCCGGCAGCTCGACCCGGACAGGGGGCGAAGAGACCCAGTACTTC. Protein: CAGSSTRTGGEETQYF.

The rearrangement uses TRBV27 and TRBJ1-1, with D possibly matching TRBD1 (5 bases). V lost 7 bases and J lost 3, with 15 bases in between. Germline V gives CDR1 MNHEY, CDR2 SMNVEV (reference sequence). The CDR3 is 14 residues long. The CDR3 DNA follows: TGTGCCAGCAAACCCCAGGGAGGGTACACTGAAGCTTTCTTT. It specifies CASKPQGGYTEAFF.

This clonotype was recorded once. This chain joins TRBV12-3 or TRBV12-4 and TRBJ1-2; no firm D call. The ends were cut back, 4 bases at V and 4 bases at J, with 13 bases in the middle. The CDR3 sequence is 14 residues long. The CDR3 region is CASSSPGGPYGYTF. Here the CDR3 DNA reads TGTGCCAGCAGTTCCCCTGGAGGTCCCTATGGCTACACCTTC.

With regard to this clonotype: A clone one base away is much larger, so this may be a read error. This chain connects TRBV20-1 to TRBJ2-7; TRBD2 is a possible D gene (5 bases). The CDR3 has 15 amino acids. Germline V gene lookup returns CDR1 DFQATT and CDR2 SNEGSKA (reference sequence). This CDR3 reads CSATRDRDPSYERYF. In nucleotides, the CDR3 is TGCAGTGCTACGAGAGACCGGGATCCATCCTACGAGCGGTACTTC.

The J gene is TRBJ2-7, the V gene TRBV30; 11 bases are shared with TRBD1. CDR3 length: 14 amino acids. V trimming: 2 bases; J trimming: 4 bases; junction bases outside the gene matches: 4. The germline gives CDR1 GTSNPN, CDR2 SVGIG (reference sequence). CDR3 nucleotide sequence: TGTGCCTGGAGTCGGACAGGGGGCGTTTACGAGCAGTACTTC. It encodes CAWSRTGGVYEQYF.

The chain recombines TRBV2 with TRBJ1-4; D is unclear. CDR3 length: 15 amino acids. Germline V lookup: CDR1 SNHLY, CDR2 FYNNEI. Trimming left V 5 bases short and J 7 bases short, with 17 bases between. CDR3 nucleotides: TGTGCCAGCAGTACGAGGGCAATCTCAGGTGAAAAACTGTTTTTT. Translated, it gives CASSTRAISGEKLFF.

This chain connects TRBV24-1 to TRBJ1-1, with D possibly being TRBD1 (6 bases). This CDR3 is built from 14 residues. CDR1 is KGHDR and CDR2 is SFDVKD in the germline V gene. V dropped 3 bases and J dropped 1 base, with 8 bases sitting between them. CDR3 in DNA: TGTGCCACCAGTGATGTACAGGGGAACACTGAAGCTTTCTTT. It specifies CATSDVQGNTEAFF.

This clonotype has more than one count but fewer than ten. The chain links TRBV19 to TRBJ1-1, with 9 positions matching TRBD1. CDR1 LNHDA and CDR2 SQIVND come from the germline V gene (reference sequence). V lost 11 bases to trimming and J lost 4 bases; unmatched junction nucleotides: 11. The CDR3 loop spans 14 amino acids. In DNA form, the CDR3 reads TGTGCCTGGAGCACGGGACAGGGAGGCACTGAAGCTTTCTTT. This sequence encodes CAWSTGQGGTEAFF. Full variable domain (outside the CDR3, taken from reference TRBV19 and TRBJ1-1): DGGITQSPKYLFRKEGQNVTLSCEQNLNHDAMYWYRQDPGQGLRLIYYSQIVNDFQKGDIAEGYSVSREKKESFPLTVTSAQKNPTAFYLCAWSTGQGGTEAFFGQGTRLTVV.

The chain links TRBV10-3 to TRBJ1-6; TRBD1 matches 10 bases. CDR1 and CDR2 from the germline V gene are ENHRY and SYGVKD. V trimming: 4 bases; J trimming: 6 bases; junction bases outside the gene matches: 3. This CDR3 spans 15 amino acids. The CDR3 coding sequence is TGTGCCATCAGTGGGGACAGGGGCGCTAATTCACCCCTCCACTTT. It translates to CAISGDRGANSPLHF.

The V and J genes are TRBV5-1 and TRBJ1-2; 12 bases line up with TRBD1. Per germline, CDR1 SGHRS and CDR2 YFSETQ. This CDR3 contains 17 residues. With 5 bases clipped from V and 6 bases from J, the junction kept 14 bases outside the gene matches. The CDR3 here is CASSATPGDRGLHGYTF. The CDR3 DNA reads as TGCGCCAGCAGTGCGACCCCCGGGGACAGGGGGCTTCATGGCTACACCTTC.

Here the CDR3 reads CSARWAGSSQETQYF. The CDR3 bases are TGCAGTGCTAGATGGGCGGGCAGTTCCCAAGAGACCCAGTACTTC. V gene TRBV20-1 combines with J gene TRBJ2-5; D may be TRBD2 (5 bases). CDR1 and CDR2 (germline): DFQATT, SNEGSKA (reference sequence). The CDR3 is 15 amino acids. Trimming removed 2 bases from V and 1 base from J, with 14 bases in between.

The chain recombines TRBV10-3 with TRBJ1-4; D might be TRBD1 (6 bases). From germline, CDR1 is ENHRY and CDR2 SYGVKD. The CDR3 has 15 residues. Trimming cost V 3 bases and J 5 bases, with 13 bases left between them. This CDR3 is CAISELDRRNEKLFF. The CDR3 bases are TGTGCCATCAGTGAATTGGACAGACGCAATGAAAAACTGTTTTTT.

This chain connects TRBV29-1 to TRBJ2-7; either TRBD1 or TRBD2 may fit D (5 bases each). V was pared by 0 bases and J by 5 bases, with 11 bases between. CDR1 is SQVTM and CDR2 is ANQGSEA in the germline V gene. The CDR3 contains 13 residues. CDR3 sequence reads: CSVEESRGHEQYF. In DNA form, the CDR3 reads TGCAGCGTTGAAGAGTCCCGGGGCCACGAGCAGTACTTC.